Below, 30 T cell receptor delta chains from the same sample are listed, as sequenced in a study of gamma-delta chains in newborns, infants, children (dated by TCRdb to about 2019). TCRdb shows the sequencer as Illumina MiSeq. TCRdb called clones afresh from the public reads with CATT; identical DNA rows were later merged. The sample table contains some 3,100 delta-chain clones; only one count was recorded for approximately 50% of them. Of the sample, more than 12% falls within the top ten clones. Sequences were obtained from blood. The origin of the receptors is a child who received the measles vaccine.

Notes on this clone: A much more abundant neighbour one base away suggests this may be a read error. The CDR3 DNA reads TGTGCTCTTGGGGATAGAGTGGCCTTCCCACTGGGGGATATCAGGTACACCGATAAACTCATCTTT. Translated, it gives CALGDRVAFPLGDIRYTDKLIF. J is TRDJ1 and V is TRDV1, with 11 bases aligning to TRDD3. Trimming at V came to 3 bases and at J to 0 bases, leaving 21 bases not matched to a gene. Germline CDR1 reads TSWWSYY; CDR2 reads QGS. This CDR3 is 22 amino acids long.

The chain has TRDV1 and TRDJ1; possibly TRDD3 for D (5 bases). Trimming pared 5 bases from V and 4 bases from J, leaving 8 bases between. CDR3 length equals 12 residues. Per the germline V gene, CDR1 is TSWWSYY and CDR2 is QGS. DNA of the CDR3: TGTGCTCTTGGGAACGGGGGCGATAAACTCATCTTT. This translates into CALGNGGDKLIF.

This clone was recorded once. This sequence may be a read error, since a much larger clone differs from it by one base. This chain joins TRDV1 and TRDJ2; 12 bases are a match to TRDD3. The junction had 21 bases not matched to a gene; V was cut back by 0 bases and J by 4 bases. Germline CDR1 reads TSWWSYY; CDR2 reads QGS. This CDR3 contains 23 residues. The CDR3 DNA sequence: TGTGCTCTTGGGGAACTCGTACTCGGTACTGGGGGATACCCTTTTGCTTCGACAGCACAACTCTTCTTT. Protein sequence: CALGELVLGTGGYPFASTAQLFF.

Details on this clone: It may be a read error: a sequence one base away is much more abundant. The chain uses TRAV29/DV5 and TRDJ1, with 12 positions matching TRDD3. The germline gives CDR1 NSMFDY, CDR2 ISSIKDK. The V and J ends lost 3 bases and 9 bases, in that order; junction bases with no gene match: 45. CDR3 length equals 26 residues. In DNA form, the CDR3 reads TGTGCAGCAATCCCCCCGGAGGATTTCCGCCTAGGCCGGGCGGAGGCTGGGGGATACGCCCCAGATGAACTCATCTTT. Its translation: CAAIPPEDFRLGRAEAGGYAPDELIF.

This clone counts as medium-sized. In DNA, the CDR3 is TGTGCTCTTGGGGGACTTCCCATTACTGGGGGATATTTATCGGTACCCAATAAACTCATCTTT. This gives the protein CALGGLPITGGYLSVPNKLIF. The V and J genes are TRDV1 and TRDJ1; TRDD3 matches at 11 bases. This CDR3 spans 21 amino acids. V shed 4 bases, J shed 6 bases, and the junction held 25 bases outside the gene matches. Germline V gives CDR1 TSWWSYY, CDR2 QGS.

This clone is large within its sample. The chain employs TRDV3 and TRDJ1, with D perhaps TRDD3 (6 bases). With 2 bases removed from V and 5 bases from J, the gap between germline ends came to 27 bases. There are 17 residues in the CDR3. Germline V gives CDR1 TVYSNPD, CDR2 GDNSRS (reference sequence). CDR3 region: CAFPSLHEGGRTDKLIF. For the CDR3, the DNA is TGTGCCTTTCCCTCCCTACACGAGGGGGGGAGGACGGATAAACTCATCTTT. The complete variable domain, with remaining parts taken from reference TRDV3 and TRDJ1, reads CDKVTQSSPDQTVASGSEVVLLCTYDTVYSNPDLFWYRIRPDYSFQFVFYGDNSRSEGADFTQGRFSVKHILTQKAFHLVISPVRTEDSATYYCAFPSLHEGGRTDKLIFGKGTRVTVEP.

The chain's CDR3 is CAAAGGVWGMVYTDKLIF. In DNA, the CDR3 is TGTGCAGCAGCCGGGGGAGTCTGGGGGATGGTTTACACCGATAAACTCATCTTT. The rearrangement links TRAV29/DV5 to TRDJ1; 9 bases fit TRDD3. CDR3 length equals 18 residues. The J segment lost 0 bases and the V segment lost 4 bases, leaving 16 bases of the junction unmatched. Germline lookup yields CDR1 NSMFDY and CDR2 ISSIKDK.

Remarks on this clone: A read error may explain this, as a much larger clone is one base away. This sequence joins TRDV1 and TRDJ1; D tentatively reads TRDD2 or TRDD3 (8 bases each). This CDR3 spans 23 amino acids. Germline values: CDR1 TSWWSYY, CDR2 QGS. CDR3 coding DNA: TGTGCTCTTAGGGAAGTCTACCCGCCCTTCCTAGAGTACTGGGGGGATCACACCGATAAACTCATCTTT. Its protein product is CALREVYPPFLEYWGDHTDKLIF.

A note on this clone: A clone one base away is much larger, so this may be a read error. The chain recombines TRDV1 with TRDJ1, with D perhaps assigned TRDD2 or TRDD3 (6 bases each). The CDR3 totals 18 residues. Germline CDR1 is TSWWSYY and CDR2 is QGS. The ends were cut back, 0 bases at V and 10 bases at J, with 27 bases in the middle. CDR3 in amino acids: CALGELVSYHGDSWGLIF. CDR3 sequence (DNA): TGTGCTCTTGGGGAACTGGTGTCCTACCATGGGGATTCTTGGGGACTCATCTTT.

By sample fraction, this clone is medium-sized. The identical CDR3 is also encoded by other nucleotide sequences in the sample. This chain links TRDV2 with TRDJ3, with 11 positions matching TRDD3. V was clipped by 2 bases and J by 2 bases; unmatched bases: 4. The CDR3 spans 18 residues. Germline lookup yields CDR1 GEAIGNYY and CDR2 EKD. Written as DNA, the CDR3 is TGTGCCTGTGACAGTACTGGGGGATATGCCTGGGACACCCGACAGATGTTTTTC. It yields the protein CACDSTGGYAWDTRQMFF.

To note about this clone: A much larger clonotype is one base distant, so this may be a read error. V usage is TRDV1 and J usage is TRDJ1; possibly TRDD3 for D (6 bases). This CDR3 region has 14 residues. Trimming took 8 bases from V and 2 from J, leaving 15 bases between them. Germline-derived CDR1 and CDR2 are TSWWSYY and QGS. The chain's CDR3 is CALRGNLTTDKLIF. For the CDR3, the DNA is TGTGCTCTTAGGGGGAATCTAACTACCGATAAACTCATCTTT.

A few counts support this clone. The chain links TRDV2 to TRDJ3; the match to TRDD3 covers 11 bases. V lost 3 bases to trimming and J lost 0 bases; unmatched junction nucleotides: 0. Germline lookup yields CDR1 GEAIGNYY and CDR2 EKD. This CDR3 spans 17 amino acids. CDR3 DNA: TGTGCCTGTGACTGGGGGATACGCTCCTGGGACACCCGACAGATGTTTTTC. Translating it yields CACDWGIRSWDTRQMFF.

This clone is judged large. The chain carries TRDV2 and TRDJ1; 12 bases fit TRDD3. The ends lost 1 base at V and 4 bases at J; junction bases unmatched: 9. Germline V gene data show CDR1 as GEAIGNYY and CDR2 as EKD. This CDR3 has 17 residues. The CDR3 loop reads CACDTSLLGDTIDKLIF. In nucleotides, the CDR3 is TGTGCCTGTGACACTTCTTTGCTGGGGGATACGATCGATAAACTCATCTTT.

This clone was seen a few times. The chain joins TRDV1 to TRDJ1, with 8 bases fitting TRDD3. V was pared by 2 bases and J by 7 bases, with 21 bases of the junction left unmatched. Per germline, CDR1 TSWWSYY and CDR2 QGS. The CDR3 length is 19 residues. This CDR3 reads CALGEAPPPLGATAGKLIF. DNA of the CDR3: TGTGCTCTTGGGGAAGCCCCCCCCCCACTGGGGGCCACGGCTGGTAAACTCATCTTT.

This clone is deemed large (0.1 to 1%). V usage is TRDV1 and J usage is TRDJ1; 13 bases map to TRDD3. Germline V gene lookup returns CDR1 TSWWSYY and CDR2 QGS. This CDR3 has 21 amino acids. Trimming at V came to 4 bases and at J to 2 bases, leaving 19 bases not matched to a gene. The CDR3 protein is CALGGIYPKYWGIRGTDKLIF. The CDR3 nucleotides read TGTGCTCTTGGGGGGATCTATCCCAAGTACTGGGGGATACGGGGTACCGATAAACTCATCTTT.

This clone is medium-sized by share. The chain is built from TRDV3 and TRDJ1, with TRDD3 identical over 7 bases. J gave up 1 base and V 3 bases, and 35 bases lay outside the gene matches. Germline V lookup: CDR1 TVYSNPD, CDR2 GDNSRS (reference sequence). CDR3 length equals 23 residues. DNA for the CDR3: TGTGCCTTCCGGGGCCCCCCTCCATACTGGGGACCATATCGGGGACGTATCACCGATAAACTCATCTTT. The encoded protein is CAFRGPPPYWGPYRGRITDKLIF.

This clone qualifies as medium-sized. V gene TRDV2 combines with J gene TRDJ3, with TRDD3 as a possible D gene (6 bases). This CDR3 comprises 17 residues. With 1 base removed from V and 0 bases from J, the gap between germline ends came to 9 bases. The germline gives CDR1 GEAIGNYY, CDR2 EKD. CDR3 protein: CACDTLLGSWDTRQMFF. CDR3 sequence (DNA): TGTGCCTGTGACACTTTACTGGGCTCCTGGGACACCCGACAGATGTTTTTC.

Points on this clone: This could be a read error, since a much larger clone is one nucleotide away. The chain couples TRDV2 to TRDJ3; 9 bases map to TRDD3. Germline values: CDR1 GEAIGNYY, CDR2 EKD. This CDR3 is 18 amino acids long. The CDR3 sequence is CACDTAGGYSWDTLQMFF. For the CDR3, the DNA is TGTGCCTGTGACACCGCCGGGGGATACTCCTGGGACACCCTACAGATGTTTTTC.

Remarks on this clone: Germline is not matched at one junction end, which may reflect a read error. Other DNA variants within this sample encode the same CDR3. The V and J genes are TRDV1 and TRDJ1, with TRDD3 matching 8 bases. The CDR3 length is 20 residues. Germline V gene sequence: CDR1 TSWWSYY, CDR2 QGS. CDR3 DNA: TGTGCTCTTGGGGAAAGCTACTGCTGGGGGACTTATTCGTACACTGATAAACTCATCTTT. This gives the protein CALGESYCWGTYSYTDKLIF.

The V and J genes are TRDV1 and TRDJ1, with 12 bases lining up with TRDD3. The CDR3 spans 29 residues. V was pared by 0 bases and J by 5 bases, with 43 bases of the junction left unmatched. CDR1 is TSWWSYY and CDR2 is QGS in the germline V gene. As DNA, the CDR3 is TGTGCTCTTGGGGAACTTTGGACGTTCCTTTTCAACCCTGGGGGATACGCGCGGGGTACCGCGCGGGGTACTGATAAACTCATCTTT. This encodes CALGELWTFLFNPGGYARGTARGTDKLIF.

This clone has only one observation. A far larger clone differs by one base, so this is likely a read error. V gene TRDV3 combines with J gene TRDJ1; 13 bases align to TRDD3. The CDR3 is 15 amino acids. Germline-derived CDR1 and CDR2 are TVYSNPD and GDNSRS (reference sequence). The J segment lost 9 bases and the V segment lost 5 bases, leaving 15 bases of the junction unmatched. This CDR3 reads CARSITGGYAYQLIF. CDR3 DNA: TGTGCCCGCAGTATTACTGGGGGATACGCTTATCAACTCATCTTT.

The CDR3 region has the DNA TGTGCCTGTGACACGGGGGTTGCAACCTCCTGGGACACCCGACAGATGTTTTTC. It specifies CACDTGVATSWDTRQMFF. This sequence joins TRDV2 and TRDJ3; D possibly corresponds to TRDD3 (5 bases). Germline V CDR1 and CDR2: GEAIGNYY, EKD. This CDR3 comprises 18 residues. The V end lost 1 base, the J end lost 0 bases, and 12 bases lay between the germline ends.

Comment on this clone: A read error is possible here, since a much larger clone lies one base away. Different DNA sequences within this sample yield the same CDR3. This rearrangement joins TRDV1 to TRDJ4, with 8 bases identical to TRDD3. Per the germline V gene, CDR1 is TSWWSYY and CDR2 is QGS. This CDR3 contains 13 residues. The CDR3 region is CALGEPRGINLIF. Written as DNA, the CDR3 is TGCGCTCTTGGGGAACCCCGGGGGATAAATCTGATCTTT.

As concerns this clone: A far larger clone is only one base removed, so a read error is likely. The CDR3 nucleotides are TGTGCTTTTGGGGAACTAGATGGGTACACCGATAAACTCATCTTT. It codes for CAFGELDGYTDKLIF. This chain links TRDV1 with TRDJ1; tentative D call: TRDD3 (5 bases). The length of the CDR3 is 15 residues. Germline assignment: CDR1 TSWWSYY and CDR2 QGS.

The V call is TRDV3, the J call TRDJ1; D remains unclear. CDR1 is TVYSNPD, CDR2 GDNSRS, per germline (reference sequence). Trimming cost V 0 bases and J 1 base, with 9 bases left between them. The CDR3 sequence is 13 residues long. In DNA, the CDR3 is TGTGCCTTTAGGCCGTACGTCACCGATAAACTCATCTTT. This gives the protein CAFRPYVTDKLIF. The variable domain in full, completed from reference TRDV3 and TRDJ1, reads CDKVTQSSPDQTVASGSEVVLLCTYDTVYSNPDLFWYRIRPDYSFQFVFYGDNSRSEGADFTQGRFSVKHILTQKAFHLVISPVRTEDSATYYCAFRPYVTDKLIFGKGTRVTVEP.

This clone is labeled large. Other nucleotide sequences in the sample specify the same CDR3. The V and J genes are TRDV1 and TRDJ1; no clear D. Trimming took off 1 base at V and 3 bases at J, with 15 bases between the two ends. The CDR3 runs 16 residues. Germline V gene sequence: CDR1 TSWWSYY, CDR2 QGS. The CDR3 sequence: CALGERLHYTPDKLIF. In DNA form, the CDR3 reads TGTGCTCTTGGGGAACGGCTCCATTATACACCCGATAAACTCATCTTT.

On this clone itself: This could be a read error, since a much larger clone is one nucleotide away. Other DNA sequences within the sample encode an identical CDR3. Here the CDR3 reads CALGEGTIADKLIF. The CDR3 DNA is TGTGCTCTTGGCGAAGGGACGATCGCCGATAAACTCATCTTT. The gene calls are TRDV1 and TRDJ1; D is unclear. CDR1 and CDR2 (germline): TSWWSYY, QGS. The V and J ends lost 6 bases and 3 bases respectively, with 14 bases between them. The CDR3 runs 14 residues.

This clone is large. The CDR3 region is CALGESCTVPYWGYEVTAQLFF. CDR3 nucleotides: TGTGCTCTTGGGGAAAGTTGTACAGTCCCTTACTGGGGATACGAAGTGACAGCACAACTCTTCTTT. The chain couples TRDV1 to TRDJ2; the match to TRDD3 covers 9 bases. Per the germline V gene, CDR1 is TSWWSYY and CDR2 is QGS. The V segment lost 2 bases and the J segment 3 bases; nucleotides outside the gene matches: 22. The CDR3 totals 22 residues.

Comments on this clone: A read error may be the cause here, since a much bigger clone is one base away. This sample includes further DNA sequences coding for the same CDR3. The chain employs TRDV1 and TRDJ1, with 7 bases aligning to TRDD3. Unmatched junction bases numbered 25, after V lost 3 bases and J lost 0 bases. The CDR3 loop spans 22 amino acids. Germline CDR1 reads TSWWSYY; CDR2 reads QGS. CDR3 residues: CALGEQDMSLPGGAPYTDKLIF. The CDR3 DNA reads as TGTGCTCTTGGGGAGCAAGATATGAGTCTACCTGGGGGGGCACCGTACACCGATAAACTCATCTTT.

This clone is medium-sized (0.01 to 0.1%). V usage is TRDV1 and J usage is TRDJ1; maybe TRDD2 (5 bases). Germline V CDR1 and CDR2: TSWWSYY, QGS. V was pared by 3 bases and J by 0 bases, with 26 bases between. The CDR3 is 20 residues long. For the CDR3, the DNA is TGTGCTCTTGGGGACTACCGTAACTTCCGGGCGGGCCCGTACACCGATAAACTCATCTTT. Its translation is CALGDYRNFRAGPYTDKLIF.